A single sample is the source of the 10 T cell receptor beta chains below, sequenced in a study of T cell changes during pregnancy in multiple sclerosis. Measured with immunoSEQ multiplex PCR; TCRdb has only the in-frame clones, and not every one. The repertoire holds tens of thousands of clones, 91% seen once, with around 0.75% in the top ten. Sample: peripheral blood, taken in the third trimester of pregnancy. The receptors were sampled from a female donor in good health, enrolled as a control in a pregnancy study.

On this clone: An end of the junction does not agree with germline; a read error may underlie this. The rearrangement uses TRBV7-2 and TRBJ2-7, with D perhaps TRBD1 (6 bases). The germline CDR1 and CDR2 sequences are SGHTA and FQGNSA. CDR3 length equals 15 residues. CDR3 sequence: CASRLELAGVGEQYF. In DNA form, the CDR3 reads TGTGCCAGCAGATTAGAGCTGGCAGGGGTGGGCGAGCAGTACTTC.

The chain couples TRBV15 to TRBJ1-5; 8 nucleotides line up with TRBD1. This CDR3 is built from 16 residues. CDR1 and CDR2 from the germline V gene are LNHNV and YYDKDF (reference sequence). The junction had 8 bases not matched to a gene; V was cut back by 0 bases and J by 7 bases. As DNA, the CDR3 is TGTGCCACCAGCAGAGATAGGGCAGGGGGCATCCAGCCCCAGCATTTT. Translating it yields CATSRDRAGGIQPQHF.

The chain carries TRBV7-9 and TRBJ2-5, with a tentative D call TRBD2 (5 bases). This CDR3 has 17 amino acids. The germline CDR1 and CDR2 sequences are SEHNR and FQNEAQ (reference sequence). Trimming took 1 base from V and 1 from J, leaving 16 bases between them. The CDR3 nucleotides are TGTGCCAGCAGCTTAGGGGAGAGTTATACCTCCCAAGAGACCCAGTACTTC. This gives the protein CASSLGESYTSQETQYF.

This clone was detected only once. The V and J genes are TRBV27 and TRBJ1-1, with 9 bases aligning to TRBD1. V shed 6 bases and J 6 bases; nucleotides not matched to a gene: 11. Germline-derived CDR1 and CDR2 are MNHEY and SMNVEV (reference sequence). This CDR3 spans 15 amino acids. CDR3 in DNA: TGTGCCAGCAGAAATCCGGGACAGGGTTTGTCTGAAGCTTTCTTT. As protein: CASRNPGQGLSEAFF.

The chain joins TRBV25-1 to TRBJ1-1, with D perhaps TRBD1 (6 bases). Per germline, CDR1 MGHDK and CDR2 SYGVNS. Trimming pared 6 bases from V and 1 base from J, leaving 12 bases between. The CDR3 runs 14 residues. CDR3 sequence: CASSDDRRNTEAFF. DNA of the CDR3: TGTGCCAGCAGCGATGACAGGAGGAACACTGAAGCTTTCTTT. Looking up the rest from reference TRBV25-1 and TRBJ1-1 gives the full variable domain: EADIYQTPRYLVIGTGKKITLECSQTMGHDKMYWYQQDPGMELHLIHYSYGVNSTEKGDLSSESTVSRIRTEHFPLTLESARPSHTSQYLCASSDDRRNTEAFFGQGTRLTVV.

The chain recombines TRBV4-3 with TRBJ1-2; 7 nucleotides match TRBD1. The germline CDR1 and CDR2 sequences are LGHNA and YSLEER. Losses at the gene ends were 0 bases for V and 4 bases for J; bases not matched to a gene: 5. The CDR3 is made up of 15 amino acids. The DNA for the CDR3 is TGCGCCAGCAGCCAAGATCAAAGGGGGCTCTATGGCTACACCTTC. Its protein is CASSQDQRGLYGYTF.

This chain links TRBV6-1 with TRBJ2-7; D not resolved. The CDR3 has 13 amino acids. Germline V gene data show CDR1 as MNHNS and CDR2 as SASEGT. V lost 4 bases, J lost 2 bases, and 9 bases lay in between. The CDR3 sequence is CASSVGPAYEQYF. For the CDR3, the DNA is TGTGCCAGCAGTGTTGGGCCAGCCTACGAGCAGTACTTC.

The CDR3 protein is CATSRDRKWDRGVYEQYF. The CDR3 DNA reads as TGTGCCACCAGCAGAGATAGGAAATGGGACAGGGGGGTCTACGAGCAGTACTTC. The V call is TRBV15, the J call TRBJ2-7; TRBD1 matches at 11 bases. Germline CDR1 and CDR2: LNHNV and YYDKDF (reference sequence). With 0 bases clipped from V and 3 bases from J, the junction kept 10 bases outside the gene matches. The CDR3 consists of 18 residues. The full variable domain, in which reference TRBV15 and TRBJ2-7 provide the parts outside the CDR3, is DAMVIQNPRYQVTQFGKPVTLSCSQTLNHNVMYWYQQKSSQAPKLLFHYYDKDFNNEADTPDNFQSRRPNTSFCFLDIRSPGLGDTAMYLCATSRDRKWDRGVYEQYFGPGTRLTVT.

The V gene is TRBV6-5, the J gene TRBJ1-2; 7 bases are a match to TRBD1. CDR3 length equals 15 residues. V was clipped by 2 bases and J by 8 bases; unmatched bases: 11. Germline V CDR1 and CDR2: MNHEY, SVGAGI. For the CDR3, the DNA is TGTGCCAGCAGTTACCTTGCTGACAGGGTTGGCGGCTACACCTTC. Its translation: CASSYLADRVGGYTF.

This rearrangement joins TRBV9 to TRBJ2-1; 12 nucleotides match TRBD2. V shed 4 bases, J shed 2 bases, and the junction held 1 base outside the gene matches. Germline CDR1 and CDR2: SGDLS and YYNGEE. This CDR3 has 15 amino acids. In DNA form, the CDR3 reads TGTGCCAGCAGCCCTAGCGGGGGGGCCTACAATGAGCAGTTCTTC. Translating it yields CASSPSGGAYNEQFF.